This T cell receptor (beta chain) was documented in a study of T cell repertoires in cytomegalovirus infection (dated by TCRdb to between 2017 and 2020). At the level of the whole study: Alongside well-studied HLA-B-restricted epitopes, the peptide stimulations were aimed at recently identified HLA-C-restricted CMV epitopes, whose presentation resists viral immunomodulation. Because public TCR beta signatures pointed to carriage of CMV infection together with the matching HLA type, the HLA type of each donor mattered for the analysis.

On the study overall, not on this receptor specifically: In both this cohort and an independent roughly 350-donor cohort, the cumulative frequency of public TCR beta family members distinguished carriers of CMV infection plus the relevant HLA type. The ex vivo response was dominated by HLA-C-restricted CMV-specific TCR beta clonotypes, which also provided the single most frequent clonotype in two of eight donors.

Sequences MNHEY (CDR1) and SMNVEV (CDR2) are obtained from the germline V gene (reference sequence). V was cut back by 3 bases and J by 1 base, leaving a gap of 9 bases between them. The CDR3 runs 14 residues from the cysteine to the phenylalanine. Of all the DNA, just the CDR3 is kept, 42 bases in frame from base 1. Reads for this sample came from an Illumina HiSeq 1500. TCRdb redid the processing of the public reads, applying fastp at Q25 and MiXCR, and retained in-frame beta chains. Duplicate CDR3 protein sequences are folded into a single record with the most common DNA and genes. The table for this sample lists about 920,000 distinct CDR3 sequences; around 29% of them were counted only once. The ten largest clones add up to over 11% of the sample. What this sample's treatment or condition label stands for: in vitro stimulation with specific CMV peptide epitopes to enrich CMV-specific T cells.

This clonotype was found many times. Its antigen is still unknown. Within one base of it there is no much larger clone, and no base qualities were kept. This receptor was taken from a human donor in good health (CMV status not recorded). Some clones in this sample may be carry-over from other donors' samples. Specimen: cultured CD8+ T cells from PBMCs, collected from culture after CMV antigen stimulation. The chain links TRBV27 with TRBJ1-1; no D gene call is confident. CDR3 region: CASSFGQSNTEAFF. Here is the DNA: TGTGCCAGCAGTTTCGGCCAGTCGAACACTGAAGCTTTCTTT.